This T cell receptor (beta chain) was captured in a study of PD-L1 blockade in urothelial cancer. The protocol was immunoSEQ multiplex PCR, while the TCRdb copy is restricted to in-frame clones and leaves out a portion. The profile covers around 100,000 clones, with under 95% appearing a single time and under 5% taken by the ten largest. Stated time point: peripheral blood 6 weeks after treatment start. This clonotype was obtained from a man aged 55-75 years with urothelial cancer. This specimen consisted of PBMCs, obtained around atezolizumab (anti-PD-L1) treatment.

The CDR3 loop reads CASSVVSGTTDTQYF. CDR3 bases: TGTGCCAGCAGCGTAGTGAGCGGCACCACAGATACGCAGTATTTT. The chain recombines TRBV9 with TRBJ2-3, with a tentative D call TRBD2 (5 bases). The CDR3 consists of 15 residues. Germline V gene lookup returns CDR1 SGDLS and CDR2 YYNGEE. V gave up 0 bases and J gave up 2 bases, with 10 bases separating them.